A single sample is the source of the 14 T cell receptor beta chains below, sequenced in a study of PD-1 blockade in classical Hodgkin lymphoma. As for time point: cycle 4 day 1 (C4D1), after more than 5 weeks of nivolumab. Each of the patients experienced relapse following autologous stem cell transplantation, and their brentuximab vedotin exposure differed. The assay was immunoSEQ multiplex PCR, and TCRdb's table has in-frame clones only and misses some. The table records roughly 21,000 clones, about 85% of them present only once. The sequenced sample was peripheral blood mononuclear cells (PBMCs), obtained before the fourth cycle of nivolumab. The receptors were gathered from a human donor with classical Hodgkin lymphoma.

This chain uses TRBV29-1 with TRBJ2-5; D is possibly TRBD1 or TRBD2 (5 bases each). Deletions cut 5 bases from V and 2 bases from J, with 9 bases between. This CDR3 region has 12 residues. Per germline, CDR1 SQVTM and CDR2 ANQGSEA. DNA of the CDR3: TGCAGCGTTCCGGGGCAGCAAGAGACCCAGTACTTC. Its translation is CSVPGQQETQYF.

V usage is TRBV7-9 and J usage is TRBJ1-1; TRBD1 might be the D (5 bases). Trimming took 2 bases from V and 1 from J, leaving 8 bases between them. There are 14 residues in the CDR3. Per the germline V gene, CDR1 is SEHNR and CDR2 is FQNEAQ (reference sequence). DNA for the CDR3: TGTGCCAGCAGCTTACGGGGCTCGAACACTGAAGCTTTCTTT. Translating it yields CASSLRGSNTEAFF.

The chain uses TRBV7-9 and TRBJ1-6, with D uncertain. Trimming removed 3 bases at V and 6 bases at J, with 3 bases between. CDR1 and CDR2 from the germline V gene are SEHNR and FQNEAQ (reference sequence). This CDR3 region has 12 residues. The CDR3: CASSFANSPLHF. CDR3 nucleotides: TGTGCCAGCAGCTTTGCTAATTCACCCCTCCACTTT.

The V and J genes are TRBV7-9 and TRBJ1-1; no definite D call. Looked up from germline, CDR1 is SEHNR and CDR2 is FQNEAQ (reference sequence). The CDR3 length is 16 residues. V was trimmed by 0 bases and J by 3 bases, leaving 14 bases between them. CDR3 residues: CASSLAPALPDTEAFF. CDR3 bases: TGTGCCAGCAGCTTAGCCCCGGCCTTGCCGGACACTGAAGCTTTCTTT.

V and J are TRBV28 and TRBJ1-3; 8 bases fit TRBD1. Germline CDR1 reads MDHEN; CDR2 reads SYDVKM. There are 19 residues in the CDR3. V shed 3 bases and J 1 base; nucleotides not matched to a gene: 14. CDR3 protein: CASSFLLLDRGRSGNTIYF. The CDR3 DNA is TGTGCCAGCAGTTTCTTACTCTTAGACAGGGGCCGATCTGGAAACACCATATATTTT.

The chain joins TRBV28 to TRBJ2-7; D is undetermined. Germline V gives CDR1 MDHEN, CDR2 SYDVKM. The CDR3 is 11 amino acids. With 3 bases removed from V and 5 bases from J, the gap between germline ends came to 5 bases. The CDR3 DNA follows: TGTGCCAGCAGTTTGAGGAACGAGCAGTACTTC. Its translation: CASSLRNEQYF.

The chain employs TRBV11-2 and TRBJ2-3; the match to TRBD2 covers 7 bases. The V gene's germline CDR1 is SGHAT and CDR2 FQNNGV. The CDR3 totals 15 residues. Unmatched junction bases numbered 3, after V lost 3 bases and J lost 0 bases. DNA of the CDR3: TGTGCCAGCAGCTTGGGACTACCTAGCACAGATACGCAGTATTTT. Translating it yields CASSLGLPSTDTQYF.

The CDR3 DNA sequence: TGTGCCAGCAGTGTCCAGGCGTACTCTGGAAACACCATATATTTT. This translates into CASSVQAYSGNTIYF. The chain recombines TRBV6-1 with TRBJ1-3, with D hard to call. The CDR3 has 15 residues. Per the germline V gene, CDR1 is MNHNS and CDR2 is SASEGT. Trimming took off 4 bases at V and 0 bases at J, with 10 bases between the two ends.

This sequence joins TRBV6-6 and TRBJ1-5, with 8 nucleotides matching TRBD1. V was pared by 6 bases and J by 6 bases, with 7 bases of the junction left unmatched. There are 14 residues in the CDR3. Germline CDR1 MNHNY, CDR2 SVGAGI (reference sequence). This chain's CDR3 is CASRLGQGGQPQHF. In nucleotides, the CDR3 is TGTGCCAGCAGGCTAGGACAGGGAGGTCAGCCCCAGCATTTT.

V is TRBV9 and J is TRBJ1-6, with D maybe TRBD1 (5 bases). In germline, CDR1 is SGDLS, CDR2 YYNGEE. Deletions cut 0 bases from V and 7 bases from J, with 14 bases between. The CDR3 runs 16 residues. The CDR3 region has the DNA TGTGCCAGCAGCGTAGTTGGGGGGATGGGAAATTCACCCCTCCACTTT. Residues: CASSVVGGMGNSPLHF. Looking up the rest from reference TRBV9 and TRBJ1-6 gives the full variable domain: DSGVTQTPKHLITATGQRVTLRCSPRSGDLSVYWYQQSLDQGLQFLIQYYNGEERAKGNILERFSAQQFPDLHSELNLSSLELGDSALYFCASSVVGGMGNSPLHFGNGTRLTVT.

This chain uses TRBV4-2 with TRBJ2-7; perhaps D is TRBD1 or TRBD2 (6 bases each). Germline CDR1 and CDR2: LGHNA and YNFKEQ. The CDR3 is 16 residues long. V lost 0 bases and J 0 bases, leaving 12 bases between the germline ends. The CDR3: CASSQDVGGTSYEQYF. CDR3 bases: TGTGCCAGCAGCCAAGACGTGGGGGGCACCTCCTACGAGCAGTACTTC.

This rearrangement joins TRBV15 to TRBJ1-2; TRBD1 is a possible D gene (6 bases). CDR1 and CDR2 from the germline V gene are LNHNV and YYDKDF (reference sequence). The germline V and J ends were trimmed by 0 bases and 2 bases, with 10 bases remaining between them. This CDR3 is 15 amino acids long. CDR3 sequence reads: CATSRDDRRNYGYTF. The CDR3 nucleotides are TGTGCCACCAGCAGAGACGACAGGAGGAACTATGGCTACACCTTC. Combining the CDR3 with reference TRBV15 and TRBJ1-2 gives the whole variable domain DAMVIQNPRYQVTQFGKPVTLSCSQTLNHNVMYWYQQKSSQAPKLLFHYYDKDFNNEADTPDNFQSRRPNTSFCFLDIRSPGLGDTAMYLCATSRDDRRNYGYTFGSGTRLTVV.

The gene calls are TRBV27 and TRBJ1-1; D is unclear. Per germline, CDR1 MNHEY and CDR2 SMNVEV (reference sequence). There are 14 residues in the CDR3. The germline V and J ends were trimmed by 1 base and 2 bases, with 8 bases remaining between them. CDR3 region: CASSLFSGNTEAFF. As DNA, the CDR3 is TGTGCCAGCAGTTTATTCTCGGGAAACACTGAAGCTTTCTTT.

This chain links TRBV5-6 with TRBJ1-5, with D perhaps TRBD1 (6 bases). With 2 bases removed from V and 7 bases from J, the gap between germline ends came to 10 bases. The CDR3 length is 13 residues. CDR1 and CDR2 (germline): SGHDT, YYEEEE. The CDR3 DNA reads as TGTGCCAGCAGCTTTCAGGGGATCCAGCCCCAGCATTTT. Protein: CASSFQGIQPQHF. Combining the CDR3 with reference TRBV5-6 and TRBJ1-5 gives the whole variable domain DAGVTQSPTHLIKTRGQQVTLRCSPKSGHDTVSWYQQALGQGPQFIFQYYEEEERQRGNFPDRFSGHQFPNYSSELNVNALLLGDSALYLCASSFQGIQPQHFGDGTRLSIL.